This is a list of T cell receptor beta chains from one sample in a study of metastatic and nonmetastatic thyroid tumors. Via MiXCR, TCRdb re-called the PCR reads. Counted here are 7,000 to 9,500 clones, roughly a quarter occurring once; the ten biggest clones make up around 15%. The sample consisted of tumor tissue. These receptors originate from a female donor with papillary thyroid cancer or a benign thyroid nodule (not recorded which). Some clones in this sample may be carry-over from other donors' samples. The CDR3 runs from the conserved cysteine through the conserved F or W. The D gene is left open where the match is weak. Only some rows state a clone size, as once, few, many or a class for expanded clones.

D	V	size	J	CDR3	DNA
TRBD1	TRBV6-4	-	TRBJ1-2	CAILDRGNYGYTF	TGTGCCATTCTCGACAGGGGAAACTATGGCTACACCTTC
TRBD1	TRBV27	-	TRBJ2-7	CASSLLDRVHEQYF	TGTGCCAGCAGTTTATTGGACAGGGTCCACGAGCAGTACTTC
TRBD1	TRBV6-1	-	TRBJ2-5	CASSSGTGVPTSETQYF	TGTGCCAGCAGCTCCGGGACAGGGGTCCCAACGTCGGAGACCCAGTACTTC
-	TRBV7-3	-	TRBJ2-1	CASSLKPSGAYNEQFF	TGTGCCAGCAGCTTAAAGCCAAGCGGAGCCTACAATGAGCAGTTCTTC
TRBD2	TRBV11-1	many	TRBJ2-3	CASSLVSGGGTDTQYF	TGTGCCAGCAGCTTAGTATCCGGGGGGGGCACAGATACGCAGTATTTT
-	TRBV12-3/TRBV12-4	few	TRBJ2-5	CASSLKGFGWETQYF	TGTGCCAGCAGTTTAAAAGGGTTCGGGTGGGAGACCCAGTACTTC
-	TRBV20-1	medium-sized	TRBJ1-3	CSARETGPGNTIYF	TGCAGTGCTAGAGAAACAGGACCTGGAAACACCATATATTTT
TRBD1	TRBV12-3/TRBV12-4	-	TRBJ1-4	CSISLDPGQGDEKLFF	TGTTCCATCAGTTTAGATCCGGGACAGGGGGATGAAAAACTGTTTTTT
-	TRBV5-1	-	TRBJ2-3	CASSWTPGSTDTQYF	TGCGCCAGCAGCTGGACTCCGGGGAGCACAGATACGCAGTATTTT
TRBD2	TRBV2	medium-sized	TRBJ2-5	CASSATGRVAETQYF	TGTGCCAGCAGTGCCACGGGGAGGGTCGCAGAGACCCAGTACTTC
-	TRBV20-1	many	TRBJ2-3	CSARSGGTGDTQYF	TGCAGTGCTAGGTCTGGGGGCACCGGAGATACGCAGTATTTT
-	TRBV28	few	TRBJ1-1	CASSLGRDTEALF	TGTGCGAGCAGCTTAGGACGGGACACTGAAGCTCTCTTT
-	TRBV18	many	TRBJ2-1	CASSPDTYNEQFF	TGTGCCAGCTCACCAGACACCTACAATGAGCAGTTCTTC
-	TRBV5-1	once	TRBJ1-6	CASSLGGGNSYNSPLHF	TGCGCCAGCAGCTTGGGTGGCGGGAACTCCTATAATTCACCCCTCCACTTT
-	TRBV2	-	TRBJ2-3	CASSALAANTDTQYF	TGTGCCAGCAGTGCATTAGCGGCGAACACAGATACGCAGTATTTT
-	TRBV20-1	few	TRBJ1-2	CSVTRENYGYTF	TGCAGTGTAACCAGGGAGAACTATGGCTACACCTTC
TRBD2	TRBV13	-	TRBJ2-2	CASSLAALAGLGASTWELFF	TGTGCCAGCAGCCTTGCGGCACTAGCGGGACTTGGGGCGAGTACCTGGGAGCTGTTTTTT
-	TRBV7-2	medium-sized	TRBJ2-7	CASSSGRLYEQYF	TGTGCCAGCAGCTCGGGACGGCTCTACGAGCAGTACTTC